This T cell receptor (beta chain) appears in the sequencing data of a study of T cells in Graves' hyperthyroidism and ophthalmopathy. Study-wide context: Sampling of peripheral blood happened at initial diagnosis, prior to any treatment. Study conclusions and caveats: Ophthalmopathy, as predicted by the model, came a median about six months after the prediction. Most thyroid clonotypes with frequency above 0.001 were detected in blood.

Researchers amplified the TCR beta CDR3 regions from RNA transcripts. A first-round RT-PCR of the TCR CDR3 used the HTBI primer set. TCRdb reprocessed the multiplex PCR reads via MiXCR and lists one record per CDR3 protein. The table records some 570,000 distinct CDR3 sequences, approximately 15% of them present only once. This clonotype was seen many times. Its antigen is undetermined. Per germline, CDR1 SNHLY and CDR2 FYNNEI. V lost 4 bases and J 6 bases, leaving 13 bases between the germline ends. The CDR3 consists of 14 residues. V usage is TRBV2 and J usage is TRBJ2-1; no firm D call. The sequenced material came from blood. This TCR came from a woman aged 18-30 years with Graves' ophthalmopathy. The CDR3 DNA is TGTGCCAGCAGTGTCCTCCTCACTCTCAATGAGCAGTTCTTC. Translating gives CASSVLLTLNEQFF.